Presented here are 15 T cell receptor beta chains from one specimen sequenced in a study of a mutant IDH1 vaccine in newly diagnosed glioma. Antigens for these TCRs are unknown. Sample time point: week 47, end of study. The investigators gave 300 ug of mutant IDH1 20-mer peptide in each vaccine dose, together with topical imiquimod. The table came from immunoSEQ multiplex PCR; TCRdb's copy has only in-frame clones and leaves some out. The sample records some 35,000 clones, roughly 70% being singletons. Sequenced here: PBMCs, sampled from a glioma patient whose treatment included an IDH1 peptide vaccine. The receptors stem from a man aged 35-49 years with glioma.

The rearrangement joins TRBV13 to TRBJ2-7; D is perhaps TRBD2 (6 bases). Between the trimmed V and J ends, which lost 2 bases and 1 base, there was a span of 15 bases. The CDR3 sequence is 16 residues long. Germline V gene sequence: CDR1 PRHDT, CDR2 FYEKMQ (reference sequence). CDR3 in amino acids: CASSLWGLNPSYEQYF. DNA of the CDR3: TGTGCCAGCAGCTTATGGGGACTCAACCCTTCCTACGAGCAGTACTTC.

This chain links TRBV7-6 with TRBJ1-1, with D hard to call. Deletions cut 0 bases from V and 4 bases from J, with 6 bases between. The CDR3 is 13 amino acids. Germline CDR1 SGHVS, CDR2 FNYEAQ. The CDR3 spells CASSLAGITEAFF. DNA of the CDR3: TGTGCCAGCAGCTTAGCGGGGATCACTGAAGCTTTCTTT.

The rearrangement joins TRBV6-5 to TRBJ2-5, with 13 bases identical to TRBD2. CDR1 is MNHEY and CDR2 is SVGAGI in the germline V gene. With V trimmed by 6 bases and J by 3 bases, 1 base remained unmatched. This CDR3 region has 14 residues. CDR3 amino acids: CASRGTSGEETQYF. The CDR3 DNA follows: TGTGCCAGCAGGGGGACTAGCGGGGAAGAGACCCAGTACTTC.

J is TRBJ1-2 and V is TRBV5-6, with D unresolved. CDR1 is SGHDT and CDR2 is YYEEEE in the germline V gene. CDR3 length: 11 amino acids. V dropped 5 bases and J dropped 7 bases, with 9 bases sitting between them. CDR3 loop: CASRSLSGYTF. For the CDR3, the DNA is TGTGCCAGCAGGTCGTTAAGTGGCTACACCTTC.

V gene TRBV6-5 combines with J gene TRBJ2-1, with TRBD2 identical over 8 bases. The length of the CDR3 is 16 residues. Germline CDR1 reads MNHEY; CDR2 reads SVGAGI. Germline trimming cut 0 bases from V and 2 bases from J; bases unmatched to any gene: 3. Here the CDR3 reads CASSYSPSGPYNEQFF. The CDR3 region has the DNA TGTGCCAGCAGTTACTCGCCTAGCGGGCCCTACAATGAGCAGTTCTTC.

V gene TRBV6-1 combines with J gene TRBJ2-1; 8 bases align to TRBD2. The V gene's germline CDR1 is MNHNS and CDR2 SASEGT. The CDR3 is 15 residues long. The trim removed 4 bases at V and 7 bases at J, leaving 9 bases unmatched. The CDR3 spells CASSGPAGAINEQFF. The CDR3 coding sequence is TGTGCCAGCAGTGGACCAGCGGGAGCGATAAATGAGCAGTTCTTC.

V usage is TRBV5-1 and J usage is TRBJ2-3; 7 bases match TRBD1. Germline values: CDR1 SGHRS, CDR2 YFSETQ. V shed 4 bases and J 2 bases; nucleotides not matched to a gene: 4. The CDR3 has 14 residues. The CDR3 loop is CASSPGTDTDTQYF. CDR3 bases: TGCGCCAGCAGCCCTGGGACAGACACAGATACGCAGTATTTT.

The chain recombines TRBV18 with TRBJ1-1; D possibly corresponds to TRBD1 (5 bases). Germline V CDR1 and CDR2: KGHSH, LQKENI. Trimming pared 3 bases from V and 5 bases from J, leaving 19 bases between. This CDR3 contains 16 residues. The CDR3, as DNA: TGTGCCAGCTCACCCAGATTTGGGACTGGCAGGACTGAAGCTTTCTTT. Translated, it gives CASSPRFGTGRTEAFF.

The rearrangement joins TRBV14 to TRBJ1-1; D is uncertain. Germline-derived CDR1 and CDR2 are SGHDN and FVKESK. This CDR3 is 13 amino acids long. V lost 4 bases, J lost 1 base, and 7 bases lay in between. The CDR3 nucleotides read TGTGCCAGCAGCCGGAACCGGAACACTGAAGCTTTCTTT. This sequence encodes CASSRNRNTEAFF.

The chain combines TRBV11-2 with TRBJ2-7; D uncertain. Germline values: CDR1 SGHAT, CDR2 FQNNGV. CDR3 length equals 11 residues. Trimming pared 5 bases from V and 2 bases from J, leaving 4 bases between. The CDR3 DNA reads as TGTGCCAGCAGCGACACCTACGAGCAGTACGTC. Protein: CASSDTYEQYV.

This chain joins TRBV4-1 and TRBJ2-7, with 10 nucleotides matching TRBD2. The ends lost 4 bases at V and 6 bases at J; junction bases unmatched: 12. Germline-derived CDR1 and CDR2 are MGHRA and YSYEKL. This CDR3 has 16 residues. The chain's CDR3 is CASSLNPLAGEGEQYF. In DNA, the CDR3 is TGCGCCAGCAGCCTGAACCCCCTAGCGGGAGAGGGCGAGCAGTACTTC.

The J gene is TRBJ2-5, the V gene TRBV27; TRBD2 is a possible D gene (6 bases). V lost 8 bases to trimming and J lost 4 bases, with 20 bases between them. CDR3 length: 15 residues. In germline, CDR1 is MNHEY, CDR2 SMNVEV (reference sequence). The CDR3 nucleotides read TGTGCCAGCGGCCCGCCGGTTGGAGCGGGAGAGACCCAGTACTTC. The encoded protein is CASGPPVGAGETQYF.

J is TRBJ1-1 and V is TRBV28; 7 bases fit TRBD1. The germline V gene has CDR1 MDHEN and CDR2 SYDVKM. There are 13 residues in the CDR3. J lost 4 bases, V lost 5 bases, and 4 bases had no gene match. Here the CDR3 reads CASSTGDATEAFF. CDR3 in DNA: TGTGCCAGCAGTACAGGGGATGCCACTGAAGCTTTCTTT. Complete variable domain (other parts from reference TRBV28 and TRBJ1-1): DVKVTQSSRYLVKRTGEKVFLECVQDMDHENMFWYRQDPGLGLRLIYFSYDVKMKEKGDIPEGYSVSREKKERFSLILESASTNQTSMYLCASSTGDATEAFFGQGTRLTVV.

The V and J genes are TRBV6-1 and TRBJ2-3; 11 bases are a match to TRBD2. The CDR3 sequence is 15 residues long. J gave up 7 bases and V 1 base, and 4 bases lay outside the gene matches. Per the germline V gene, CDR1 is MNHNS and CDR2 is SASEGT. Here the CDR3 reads CASSEVAGGFHTQYF. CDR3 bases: TGTGCCAGCAGTGAAGTAGCGGGAGGGTTTCATACGCAGTATTTT.

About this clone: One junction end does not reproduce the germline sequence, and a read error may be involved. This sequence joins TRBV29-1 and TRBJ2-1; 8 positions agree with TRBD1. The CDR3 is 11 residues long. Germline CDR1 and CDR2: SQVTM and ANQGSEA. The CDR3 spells CSFGQGNGQFF. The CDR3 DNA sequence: TGCAGCTTCGGACAGGGCAATGGGCAGTTCTTC.